This record looks at one TCR beta chain sequence and its context. The data were taken from a study of T cell responses to AZD1222 COVID-19 vaccine. The CDR3 has 15 residues. Trimming shortened V by 7 bases and J by 4 bases, and 18 bases separated the two germline ends. From germline, CDR1 is MGHRA and CDR2 YSYEKL. Sequenced by immunoSEQ multiplex PCR; TCRdb stores in-frame clones only, minus some. Among about 88,000 clones listed, about 89% were seen once. The V gene is TRBV4-1, the J gene TRBJ2-3; tentatively, D is TRBD2 (5 bases). The starting material was peripheral blood, obtained on day 0 of AZD1222 vaccination. The clonotype was recovered from an adult in good health. CDR3 sequence reads: CASTHLAGPPDTQYF. CDR3 in DNA: TGCGCCAGCACCCACCTGGCGGGCCCCCCAGATACGCAGTATTTT.